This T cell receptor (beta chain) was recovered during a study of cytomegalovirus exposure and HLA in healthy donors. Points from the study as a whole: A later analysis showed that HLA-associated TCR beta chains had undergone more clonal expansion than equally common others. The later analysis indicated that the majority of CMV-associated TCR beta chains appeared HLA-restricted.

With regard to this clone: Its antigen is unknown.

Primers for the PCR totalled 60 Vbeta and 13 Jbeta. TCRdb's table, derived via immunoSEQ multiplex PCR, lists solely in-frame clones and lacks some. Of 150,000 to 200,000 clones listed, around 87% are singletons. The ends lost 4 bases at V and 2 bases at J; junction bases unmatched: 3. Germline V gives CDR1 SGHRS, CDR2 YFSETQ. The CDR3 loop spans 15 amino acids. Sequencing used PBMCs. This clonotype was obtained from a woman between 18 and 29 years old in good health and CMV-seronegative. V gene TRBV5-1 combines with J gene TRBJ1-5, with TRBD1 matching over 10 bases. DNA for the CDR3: TGCGCCAGCAGCACGACAGGGGGCGGCAATCAGCCCCAGCATTTT. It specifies CASSTTGGGNQPQHF.